One and the same sample provided the 19 T cell receptor beta chains below, sequenced in a study of cytotoxic CD8 clonotypes in ibrutinib-treated CLL. Data came from immunoSEQ multiplex PCR; TCRdb stores just in-frame clones and leaves some out. The sample has fewer than 400,000 clones, under 70% seen once. Sequenced material: PBMCs, taken after 36 months of ibrutinib treatment. The receptors here all came from a human donor with chronic lymphocytic leukemia.

The chain recombines TRBV14 with TRBJ2-7, with unresolved D. This CDR3 spans 13 amino acids. With 4 bases removed from V and 6 bases from J, the gap between germline ends came to 13 bases. Germline lookup yields CDR1 SGHDN and CDR2 FVKESK. The CDR3 DNA reads as TGTGCCAGCAGCCCTAGATTAGGATTCGAGCAGTACTTC. This translates into CASSPRLGFEQYF.

V gene TRBV6-1 combines with J gene TRBJ1-3, with D perhaps TRBD1 (6 bases). In germline, CDR1 is MNHNS, CDR2 SASEGT. The CDR3 extends over 15 amino acids. Deletions cut 6 bases from V and 0 bases from J, with 12 bases between. The CDR3: CASRRGLLSGNTIYF. The CDR3 nucleotides are TGTGCCAGCAGGCGGGGGCTTCTCTCTGGAAACACCATATATTTT.

This clone was counted once. This chain uses TRBV21-1 with TRBJ2-7; the D call of TRBD2 is as the table states it, not checked on the DNA. TRBV21-1 is given as a pseudogene. CDR3 length: 16 amino acids. The CDR3 region is CASRAGGGRAYDEQYF. CDR3 nucleotide sequence: TGTGCCAGCAGGGCGGGTGGCGGGAGGGCTTACGACGAGCAGTACTTC.

The rearrangement joins TRBV4-1 to TRBJ2-5, with D possibly being TRBD1 or TRBD2 (5 bases each). Per germline, CDR1 MGHRA and CDR2 YSYEKL. The CDR3 consists of 14 residues. V was shortened by 1 base and J by 7 bases, with 13 bases between the two germline ends. The CDR3 DNA reads TGCGCCAGCAGCCAAGCGATGGGGGACGGGACCCAGTACTTC. Amino acids: CASSQAMGDGTQYF.

This chain joins TRBV29-1 and TRBJ1-1; perhaps TRBD1 as D (5 bases). Trimming removed 4 bases from V and 0 bases from J, with 9 bases in between. CDR3 length: 13 residues. In germline, CDR1 is SQVTM, CDR2 ANQGSEA. The CDR3 sequence is CSVAGGVNTEAFF. Here the CDR3 DNA reads TGCAGCGTTGCCGGGGGGGTGAACACTGAAGCTTTCTTT.

This clone has a handful of counts. The chain employs TRBV7-2 and TRBJ2-2; D may be TRBD1 (5 bases). Trimming removed 6 bases from V and 1 base from J, with 9 bases in between. This CDR3 region has 14 residues. Germline V gene sequence: CDR1 SGHTA, CDR2 FQGNSA. The CDR3 DNA is TGTGCCAGCAGGCGCAGGGAGAACACCGGGGAGCTGTTTTTT. This gives the protein CASRRRENTGELFF.

The chain employs TRBV10-2 and TRBJ1-1; no clear D. Germline CDR1 reads WSHSY; CDR2 reads SAAADI. Deletions cut 10 bases from V and 0 bases from J, with 12 bases between. The CDR3 covers 13 residues. For the CDR3, the DNA is TGCGCCACCTGGGAATATTTGAACACTGAAGCTTTCTTT. Translated, it gives CATWEYLNTEAFF.

The V gene is TRBV9, the J gene TRBJ2-7, with TRBD1 matching over 8 bases. J gave up 7 bases and V 4 bases, and 13 bases lay outside the gene matches. Per germline, CDR1 SGDLS and CDR2 YYNGEE. The CDR3 loop spans 15 amino acids. DNA of the CDR3: TGTGCCAGCAGCCCAGGGGACAGGCCCTATTTGGAGCAGTACTTC. As protein: CASSPGDRPYLEQYF.

This rearrangement joins TRBV2 to TRBJ2-3; 9 bases are a match to TRBD2. V lost 2 bases, J lost 7 bases, and 7 bases stayed unmatched. Germline V gene lookup returns CDR1 SNHLY and CDR2 FYNNEI. The CDR3 runs to 15 residues. Here the CDR3 reads CASSELGTSRNTQYF. CDR3 bases: TGTGCCAGCAGTGAACTCGGGACTAGCCGAAATACGCAGTATTTT.

The chain joins TRBV18 to TRBJ1-1; D might be TRBD1 (6 bases). V dropped 3 bases and J dropped 4 bases, with 12 bases sitting between them. The CDR3 consists of 14 residues. Germline V CDR1 and CDR2: KGHSH, LQKENI. The CDR3 coding sequence is TGTGCCAGCTCACCGGGACAATGGGGCACTGAAGCTTTCTTT. Amino acids: CASSPGQWGTEAFF.

This clone was seen more than once but under ten times. This chain uses TRBV10-2 with TRBJ1-6; 8 positions match TRBD1. The CDR3 length is 14 residues. The J segment lost 10 bases and the V segment lost 6 bases, leaving 8 bases of the junction unmatched. CDR1 is WSHSY, CDR2 SAAADI, per germline. The CDR3 coding sequence is TGCGCCAGCAGGGAGACAGGGGCCGTCTCACCCCTCCACTTT. The encoded protein is CASRETGAVSPLHF.

V gene TRBV11-2 combines with J gene TRBJ2-5, with D maybe TRBD1 (5 bases). CDR3 size: 16 residues. Deletions cut 0 bases from V and 2 bases from J, with 13 bases between. From germline, CDR1 is SGHAT and CDR2 FQNNGV. CDR3 sequence reads: CASSLDQGFIQETQYF. The CDR3 DNA follows: TGTGCCAGCAGCTTAGATCAGGGCTTTATACAAGAGACCCAGTACTTC. Combining the CDR3 with reference TRBV11-2 and TRBJ2-5 gives the whole variable domain EAGVAQSPRYKIIEKRQSVAFWCNPISGHATLYWYQQILGQGPKLLIQFQNNGVVDDSQLPKDRFSAERLKGVDSTLKIQPAKLEDSAVYLCASSLDQGFIQETQYFGPGTRLLVL.

This clone was observed a handful of times. The chain employs TRBV6-5 and TRBJ1-5; D ambiguous. V dropped 6 bases and J dropped 5 bases, with 14 bases sitting between them. Germline lookup yields CDR1 MNHEY and CDR2 SVGAGI. CDR3 length equals 14 residues. The chain's CDR3 is CASSLDGNYQPQHF. CDR3 nucleotide sequence: TGTGCCAGCAGCCTAGACGGAAATTATCAGCCCCAGCATTTT.

The chain joins TRBV15 to TRBJ2-2; 13 bases are a match to TRBD2. Germline trimming cut 8 bases from V and 6 bases from J; bases unmatched to any gene: 6. Per the germline V gene, CDR1 is LNHNV and CDR2 is YYDKDF (reference sequence). There are 15 residues in the CDR3. The CDR3 here is CATAGLAGTAGELFF. CDR3 sequence (DNA): TGTGCCACCGCGGGACTAGCGGGAACGGCCGGGGAGCTGTTTTTT.

The rearrangement links TRBV4-1 to TRBJ2-3; 7 bases are shared with TRBD2. Germline CDR1 reads MGHRA; CDR2 reads YSYEKL. V shed 5 bases and J 6 bases; nucleotides not matched to a gene: 14. The CDR3 totals 16 residues. The CDR3 loop reads CASSLTGGGVLDTQYF. DNA of the CDR3: TGCGCCAGCAGCTTAACGGGGGGAGGGGTATTGGATACGCAGTATTTT.

The chain joins TRBV5-1 to TRBJ1-6, with 10 positions matching TRBD1. CDR1 and CDR2 (germline): SGHRS, YFSETQ. The V gene end was trimmed by 4 bases and the J gene end by 8 bases; junction bases not matched to a gene: 9. The CDR3 totals 16 residues. CDR3 sequence (DNA): TGCGCCAGCAGCCCCGAGTCGGACAGGGGGTATTCACCCCTCCACTTT. Its translation is CASSPESDRGYSPLHF.

The rearrangement uses TRBV5-4 and TRBJ2-4; 12 nucleotides agree with TRBD2. The CDR3 consists of 16 residues. The germline V gene encodes CDR1 SGHNT and CDR2 YYREEE (reference sequence). With V trimmed by 0 bases and J by 8 bases, 6 bases remained unmatched. The CDR3 DNA reads TGTGCCAGCAGCTTGGAAACTAGCGGGAGGAGGGACATTCAGTACTTC. This gives the protein CASSLETSGRRDIQYF.

The chain uses TRBV12-5 and TRBJ2-1, with D perhaps matching TRBD2 (5 bases). The germline V and J ends were trimmed by 2 bases and 4 bases, with 15 bases remaining between them. Looked up from germline, CDR1 is LGHNT and CDR2 is FRNRAP. The length of the CDR3 is 16 residues. The CDR3 region is CASGLPPGSGYNEQFF. DNA for the CDR3: TGTGCTAGTGGTTTGCCCCCGGGGTCCGGGTACAATGAGCAGTTCTTC.

The chain is built from TRBV5-4 and TRBJ2-5, with TRBD1 matching over 8 bases. Germline CDR1 SGHNT, CDR2 YYREEE (reference sequence). The ends lost 4 bases at V and 5 bases at J; junction bases unmatched: 7. This CDR3 region has 14 residues. The CDR3 DNA reads TGTGCCAGCAGCAGGAACAGGGGGTATGAGACCCAGTACTTC. Protein: CASSRNRGYETQYF.